The entry below gives a single TCR beta chain sequence along with its context. As handled by the study authors: By means of reference gene primer amplification, nucleated cell counts were estimated. Generated by immunoSEQ multiplex PCR, the TCRdb table keeps only in-frame clones and is missing some. The DNA gave D and trimming, while V, J and clone size come from that table. The sample contains about 220,000 clones, around four fifths of which appear only once. This sample is part of a study of blood T cell repertoires in COVID-19. Study-level background: COVID-19 samples from acute and convalescent phases originated in the United States, Italy and Spain.

There are 15 residues in the CDR3. The V gene's germline CDR1 is LNHDA and CDR2 SQIVND (reference sequence). V was cut by 1 base and J by 0 bases, with 6 bases left in between. The sequence was collected from a woman in her sixties or seventies with COVID-19, enrolled during active disease. Sequenced material: peripheral blood. This chain joins TRBV19 and TRBJ1-4, with D hard to call. The CDR3 nucleotides are TGTGCCAGTAGTATAGGTGGAGCAACTAATGAAAAACTGTTTTTT. Residues: CASSIGGATNEKLFF.